Listed below are T cell receptor beta chains from one sample, sequenced in a study of T cells in Graves' hyperthyroidism and ophthalmopathy. TCRdb independently ran MiXCR on the multiplex PCR reads; one entry per CDR3 protein. The sample includes about 350,000 distinct CDR3 sequences, around 13% of them seen just once. Sequencing used blood. Receptor source: a woman younger than 45 with Graves' hyperthyroidism. CDR3s include the opening cysteine and the closing phenylalanine or tryptophan. The D gene is left open where the match is weak. Clone sizes are given selectively: once, few, many, or a class where the clone is expanded.

TRBV6-2/TRBV6-3,few,NA,TRBJ2-4,TGTGCCAGCAGAGAAAAGACAGAAAACATTCAGTACTTC,CASREKTENIQYF
TRBV15,NA,NA,TRBJ1-1,TGTGCCACCAGCAGAGAAAAATTTGAAGCTTTCTTT,CATSREKFEAFF
TRBV20-1,NA,TRBD1,TRBJ1-4,TGCAGTGCTAGAACGGACAGGGATGAAAAACTGTTTTTT,CSARTDRDEKLFF
TRBV20-1,many,TRBD2,TRBJ2-1,TGCAGTGCTAGTAGTTACGGGCTAGCGGGAGGGTACAATGAGCAGTTCTTC,CSASSYGLAGGYNEQFF
TRBV27,many,TRBD1,TRBJ2-7,TGTGCCAGCAGTCCATACCGGGACAGGGGTTACGAGCAGTACTTC,CASSPYRDRGYEQYF
TRBV9,few,TRBD1,TRBJ2-5,TGTGCCAGCAGCGTAGGGGGGACAGGGAATCGGGAGACCCAGTACTTC,CASSVGGTGNRETQYF
TRBV30,many,NA,TRBJ1-1,TGTGCCCGGAGCCCGGCGAACACTGAAGCTTTCTTT,CARSPANTEAFF
TRBV20-1,many,NA,TRBJ1-3,TGCAGTGCTAGAGAGGGGGAGACCATATATTTT,CSAREGETIYF
TRBV29-1,many,NA,TRBJ2-5,TGCAGCGTTGATACCAACCAAGAGACCCAGTACTTC,CSVDTNQETQYF
TRBV11-2,many,NA,TRBJ2-6,TGTGCCAGCAGCCGGACACCGGGAGCCGACTCTGGGGCCAACGTCCTGACTTTC,CASSRTPGADSGANVLTF
TRBV7-8,NA,NA,TRBJ1-5,TGTGCCAGCAGCGCTCGGGCTAGCAATCAGCCCCAGCATTTT,CASSARASNQPQHF
TRBV11-1,many,TRBD2,TRBJ2-1,TGTGCCAGCAGTATAGCGGGAGGTTCCTACAATGAGCAGTTCTTC,CASSIAGGSYNEQFF
TRBV6-2/TRBV6-3,NA,NA,TRBJ2-1,TGTGCCAGCAGTTACTGGAAACACGCACTCCTCAGGGACAATGAGCAGTTCTTC,CASSYWKHALLRDNEQFF
TRBV6-2/TRBV6-3,few,NA,TRBJ2-3,TGTGCCAGTCGTCATCGGGCAGACGGTCGAGTTACGCAGTATTTT,CASRHRADGRVTQYF
TRBV20-1,many,TRBD1,TRBJ1-1,TGCAGTGCTGGGACAGGGGTGAACACTGAAGCTTTCTTT,CSAGTGVNTEAFF
TRBV3-1,NA,NA,TRBJ1-4,TGTGCCAGCAGCCAAGCTCGGGGACCATATGGAAAACTGTTTTTT,CASSQARGPYGKLFF
TRBV20-1,many,TRBD1,TRBJ2-3,TGCAGTGATTCACCGGGACAGGACACAGATACGCAGTATTTT,CSDSPGQDTDTQYF
TRBV28,many,NA,TRBJ1-1,TGTGCCAGCAGTTCCGGACCGCCCACTGAAGCTTTCTTT,CASSSGPPTEAFF
TRBV30,NA,TRBD2,TRBJ2-3,TGTGCCTCGACTAGCGGGGGACGCACAGATACGCAGTATTTT,CASTSGGRTDTQYF
TRBV11-2,NA,TRBD2,TRBJ2-1,TGTGCCAGCAGCTTAGACGGGAGGGCCGGTGAGCAGTTCTTC,CASSLDGRAGEQFF
TRBV12-3/TRBV12-4,few,NA,TRBJ1-2,TGTGCCAGCAACCTGGGGGGCCGCCCGGACGGTGGCTACACCTTC,CASNLGGRPDGGYTF
TRBV20-1,NA,NA,TRBJ1-2,TGCAGTGCTGCCCCTGGGCAGGAATTTATGCGCTACACCTTC,CSAAPGQEFMRYTF